These 19 T cell receptor beta chains came from one sample sequenced in a study of blood T cell repertoires in COVID-19. Profiled with immunoSEQ multiplex PCR; TCRdb holds only in-frame clones, not every one. The sample includes around 260,000 clones, under 90% of them seen just once. The source material was PBMCs or T cells enriched from blood (not recorded which). These TCRs come from a man aged 30 to 39 with acute COVID-19.

V gene TRBV6-4 combines with J gene TRBJ2-3, with TRBD2 matching over 8 bases. The CDR3 spans 15 residues. The V segment lost 5 bases and the J segment 6 bases; nucleotides outside the gene matches: 10. Germline CDR1 MRHNA, CDR2 SNTAGT. For the CDR3, the DNA is TGTGCCAGCAGTTTCTTAGCGGGGCAGAGGGATACGCAGTATTTT. Amino acids: CASSFLAGQRDTQYF.

A remark on this clone: The junction and the germline gene differ at one end; a read error may be behind it. The chain combines TRBV5-1 with TRBJ2-1, with 7 bases that match TRBD2. This CDR3 has 14 residues. The germline V gene encodes CDR1 SGHRS and CDR2 YFSETQ. In DNA form, the CDR3 reads TGTGCCAGCAGCATCTCGGGAGGAGGGAATGAGCAGTTCTTC. Its translation: CASSISGGGNEQFF. Full variable domain (outside the CDR3, taken from reference TRBV5-1 and TRBJ2-1): KAGVTQTPRYLIKTRGQQVTLSCSPISGHRSVSWYQQTPGQGLQFLFEYFSETQRNKGNFPGRFSGRQFSNSRSEMNVSTLELGDSALYLCASSISGGGNEQFFGPGTRLTVL.

V is TRBV18 and J is TRBJ1-1; D ambiguous. CDR1 is KGHSH, CDR2 LQKENI, per germline. Trimming stripped 3 bases from V and 7 bases from J, with 12 bases between. This CDR3 region has 13 residues. In nucleotides, the CDR3 is TGTGCCAGCTCACCTGACAAAGAAGGTGAAGCTTTCTTT. Its protein is CASSPDKEGEAFF.

The chain employs TRBV6-5 and TRBJ1-1, with 8 positions matching TRBD1. The CDR3 totals 15 residues. V lost 5 bases to trimming and J lost 3 bases; unmatched junction nucleotides: 8. Per the germline V gene, CDR1 is MNHEY and CDR2 is SVGAGI. CDR3 protein: CASSPSPGGHTEAFF. In DNA, the CDR3 is TGTGCCAGCAGTCCCTCCCCAGGGGGCCACACTGAAGCTTTCTTT.

The V call is TRBV6-2 or TRBV6-3, the J call TRBJ2-7; 10 positions match TRBD1. The CDR3 covers 16 residues. After removal of 2 bases from V and 3 bases from J, the junction contained 7 bases not matched to a gene. Germline assignment: CDR1 MNHEY and CDR2 SVGEGT. The CDR3 DNA sequence: TGTGCCAGCAGTTACGGTGGGACAGGGGACAACTACGAGCAGTACGTC. Translated: CASSYGGTGDNYEQYV.

The CDR3 sequence: CASSKGRRDSYEQYV. The CDR3 DNA reads TGTGCCAGCAGCAAAGGGAGACGGGACAGCTACGAGCAGTACGTC. The chain employs TRBV21-1 and TRBJ2-7; the table's D call, TRBD1, has no DNA check behind it. TRBV21-1 constitutes a pseudogene. This CDR3 spans 15 amino acids.

This chain uses TRBV11-2 with TRBJ2-3; 10 bases line up with TRBD2. Germline V gene lookup returns CDR1 SGHAT and CDR2 FQNNGV. J was trimmed by 6 bases and V by 4 bases; bases with no gene match: 13. The CDR3 is made up of 17 amino acids. CDR3 DNA sequence: TGTGCCAGCAGCTCAGGGCTGGCTAGCGGGAGTACGGATACGCAGTATTTT. Amino acids: CASSSGLASGSTDTQYF.

This rearrangement joins TRBV11-2 to TRBJ2-5, with TRBD2 identical over 7 bases. The CDR3 loop spans 16 amino acids. Unmatched junction bases numbered 6, after V lost 1 base and J lost 1 base. Per germline, CDR1 SGHAT and CDR2 FQNNGV. CDR3: CASSLGGQRGQETQYF. The DNA of the CDR3 is TGTGCCAGCAGCTTAGGTGGTCAGCGGGGCCAAGAGACCCAGTACTTC.

The chain couples TRBV6-4 to TRBJ2-3; D possibly corresponds to TRBD2 (6 bases). CDR1 and CDR2 (germline): MRHNA, SNTAGT. V was shortened by 3 bases and J by 1 base, with 8 bases between the two germline ends. CDR3 size: 14 residues. The CDR3 protein is CASSDLAGTDTQYF. CDR3 coding DNA: TGTGCCAGCAGTGATTTAGCGGGCACAGATACGCAGTATTTT.

The rearrangement joins TRBV7-6 to TRBJ1-1, with 9 bases fitting TRBD1. This CDR3 region has 15 residues. Germline V gene lookup returns CDR1 SGHVS and CDR2 FNYEAQ. V gave up 4 bases and J gave up 6 bases; unmatched junction bases: 9. The CDR3 loop is CASSSGTGIKAEAFF. The DNA of the CDR3 is TGTGCCAGCAGCTCCGGGACAGGGATAAAGGCTGAAGCTTTCTTT.

The J gene is TRBJ1-1, the V gene TRBV11-2; TRBD1 matches at 8 bases. The CDR3 runs to 14 residues. V shed 5 bases and J 6 bases; nucleotides not matched to a gene: 8. CDR1 is SGHAT and CDR2 is FQNNGV in the germline V gene. The CDR3 DNA sequence: TGTGCCAGCAGCACACCGGGACAGGAACCTGAAGCTTTCTTT. Translation: CASSTPGQEPEAFF.

This chain links TRBV9 with TRBJ1-3, with D perhaps matching TRBD1 (6 bases). The CDR3 extends over 15 amino acids. V lost 7 bases and J 0 bases, leaving 14 bases between the germline ends. CDR1 and CDR2 from the germline V gene are SGDLS and YYNGEE. The DNA for the CDR3 is TGTGCCAGCGGGGTACAGGGCCCCTCTGGAAACACCATATATTTT. Translated, it gives CASGVQGPSGNTIYF. Full variable domain (remainder filled in from reference TRBV9 and TRBJ1-3): DSGVTQTPKHLITATGQRVTLRCSPRSGDLSVYWYQQSLDQGLQFLIQYYNGEERAKGNILERFSAQQFPDLHSELNLSSLELGDSALYFCASGVQGPSGNTIYFGEGSWLTVV.

The chain employs TRBV6-5 and TRBJ1-5; 10 bases line up with TRBD1. The germline gives CDR1 MNHEY, CDR2 SVGAGI. V gave up 8 bases and J gave up 4 bases; unmatched junction bases: 8. The CDR3 extends over 15 amino acids. The CDR3 region has the DNA TGTGCCAGCTTTAGGGACAGGGGTGGGAATCAGCCCCAGCATTTT. This translates into CASFRDRGGNQPQHF.

This clone was found once. The rearrangement uses TRBV21-1 and TRBJ2-7; TRBD1, as called in the table, went unchecked against the DNA. TRBV21-1 counts as a pseudogene. CDR3 length: 15 amino acids. CDR3 sequence (DNA): TGTGCCAGCAGCAAAACACCGATCAGCTCCTACGAGCAGTACGTC. Its translation: CASSKTPISSYEQYV.

The rearrangement joins TRBV3-1 (or the pseudogene TRBV3-2) to TRBJ2-3, with 9 bases aligning to TRBD2. This CDR3 has 14 residues. Germline values: CDR1 LGHDT, CDR2 YNNKEL (reference sequence). V trimming: 3 bases; J trimming: 4 bases; junction bases outside the gene matches: 2. The CDR3 here is CASSQSSGADTQYF. CDR3 DNA sequence: TGTGCCAGCAGCCAGTCTAGCGGGGCAGATACGCAGTATTTT.

This chain connects TRBV9 to TRBJ1-1; a possible D gene is TRBD1 (6 bases). Per germline, CDR1 SGDLS and CDR2 YYNGEE. Trimming shortened V by 6 bases and J by 3 bases, and 12 bases separated the two germline ends. The CDR3 length is 13 residues. The DNA of the CDR3 is TGTGCCAGCAATCGGCAGGGGTACACTGAAGCTTTCTTT. Amino acids: CASNRQGYTEAFF. The full variable domain, with the rest looked up from reference TRBV9 and TRBJ1-1, is DSGVTQTPKHLITATGQRVTLRCSPRSGDLSVYWYQQSLDQGLQFLIQYYNGEERAKGNILERFSAQQFPDLHSELNLSSLELGDSALYFCASNRQGYTEAFFGQGTRLTVV.

This chain uses TRBV6-5 with TRBJ2-2; 9 positions match TRBD1. This CDR3 has 15 residues. Trimming at V came to 5 bases and at J to 5 bases, leaving 6 bases not matched to a gene. Germline CDR1 is MNHEY and CDR2 is SVGAGI. Written as DNA, the CDR3 is TGTGCCAGCAGTCGCGGGACAGGGAGTACCGGGGAGCTGTTTTTT. Its protein product is CASSRGTGSTGELFF.

This clone has only a few counts. The gene calls are TRBV18 and TRBJ2-1; TRBD2 matches 9 bases. After removal of 3 bases from V and 3 bases from J, the junction contained 15 bases not matched to a gene. The CDR3 runs to 19 residues. CDR1 and CDR2 (germline): KGHSH, LQKENI. The CDR3 DNA follows: TGTGCCAGCTCACCGGGCCGTGGCGCTAGCGGGGCCAGCTACAATGAGCAGTTCTTC. As protein: CASSPGRGASGASYNEQFF. The full variable domain, rest sourced from reference TRBV18 and TRBJ2-1, is NAGVMQNPRHLVRRRGQEARLRCSPMKGHSHVYWYRQLPEEGLKFMVYLQKENIIDESGMPKERFSAEFPKEGPSILRIQQVVRGDSAAYFCASSPGRGASGASYNEQFFGPGTRLTVL.

The V gene is TRBV29-1, the J gene TRBJ2-1, with D possibly TRBD1 on 6 matching bases. Germline CDR1 SQVTM, CDR2 ANQGSEA. This CDR3 has 12 residues. V shed 6 bases and J shed 5 bases, with 11 bases lying between them. Written as DNA, the CDR3 is TGCAGCGTCCAGGGGCTGGACAATGAGCAGTTCTTC. It specifies CSVQGLDNEQFF.